The 28 T cell receptor beta chains in this list originate from one sample, sequenced in a study of spatial heterogeneity in lung cancer. Time point described: sample taken at primary tumor resection. No cells were sorted before sequencing. The whole RNA sequenced was extracted from tumor, nontumor lung or frozen PBMC. TCRdb independently ran MiXCR on the 5' RACE reads; one entry per CDR3 protein. The data show 950 to 1,500 distinct CDR3 sequences, less than 15% seen once. The starting material was normal lung tissue next to the tumor, obtained at surgery. These TCRs come from a male donor with early-stage non-small cell lung cancer.

This clonotype was detected ten times or more. V and J are TRBV29-1 and TRBJ2-1, with 8 bases identical to TRBD1. The CDR3 is made up of 16 amino acids. Germline loops: CDR1 SQVTM, CDR2 ANQGSEA. The trim removed 0 bases at V and 2 bases at J, leaving 6 bases unmatched. CDR3 in DNA: TGCAGCGTTGAAGATCCGGACAGGGATACCTACAATGAGCAGTTCTTC. It encodes CSVEDPDRDTYNEQFF.

This clonotype has only a few counts. The V and J genes are TRBV12-5 and TRBJ2-1, with 10 bases matching TRBD2. The CDR3 covers 15 residues. Germline loops: CDR1 LGHNT, CDR2 FRNRAP. Trimming removed 4 bases from V and 4 bases from J; junction bases left unmatched: 4. The CDR3 sequence is CASGSTLAGYNEQFF. In DNA form, the CDR3 reads TGTGCTAGTGGTTCCACACTAGCGGGGTACAATGAGCAGTTCTTC. The variable domain in full, completed from reference TRBV12-5 and TRBJ2-1, reads DARVTQTPRHKVTEMGQEVTMRCQPILGHNTVFWYRQTMMQGLELLAYFRNRAPLDDSGMPKDRFSAEMPDATLATLKIQPSEPRDSAVYFCASGSTLAGYNEQFFGPGTRLTVL.

This clonotype is medium-sized. The rearrangement joins TRBV12-3 or TRBV12-4 to TRBJ2-3, with D maybe TRBD2 (6 bases). The CDR3 is made up of 13 amino acids. V was clipped by 0 bases and J by 11 bases, with 12 bases between them. CDR3 sequence (DNA): TGTGCCAGCAGTTTAGCGGAGGGGTTGGAGCAGTATTTT. This gives the protein CASSLAEGLEQYF.

This clonotype was detected many times. The gene calls are TRBV3-1 and TRBJ1-2, with a weak D call TRBD1 (6 bases). V was clipped by 7 bases and J by 5 bases, with 14 bases between them. CDR3 length: 13 amino acids. Germline CDR1 and CDR2: LGHDT and YNNKEL (reference sequence). CDR3 sequence (DNA): TGTGCCAGCAAACAAGAAGGACAGTATGGCTACACCTTC. It specifies CASKQEGQYGYTF.

In this sample, this clonotype is large. The chain links TRBV6-5 to TRBJ1-6; 8 positions match TRBD1. The junction had 6 bases not matched to a gene; V was cut back by 4 bases and J by 7 bases. The CDR3 loop spans 15 amino acids. Germline V lookup: CDR1 MNHEY, CDR2 SVGAGI. CDR3 region: CASSSATGGNSPLHF. CDR3 nucleotide sequence: TGTGCCAGCAGTTCCGCCACAGGGGGGAATTCACCCCTCCACTTT.

By share, this clonotype ranks as medium-sized. V is TRBV19 and J is TRBJ2-6; D not certain. This CDR3 contains 14 residues. Trimming left V 5 bases short and J 3 bases short, with 8 bases between. Germline V gene sequence: CDR1 LNHDA, CDR2 SQIVND (reference sequence). CDR3 DNA: TGTGCCAGTAGTCCGTTACTTGGGGCCAACGTCCTGACTTTC. It specifies CASSPLLGANVLTF.

This clonotype is categorized as large. The J gene is TRBJ1-6, the V gene TRBV6-2 or TRBV6-3; D call uncertain. The CDR3 runs 16 residues. The germline V gene has CDR1 MNHEY and CDR2 SVGEGT. V gave up 5 bases and J gave up 7 bases, with 18 bases separating them. In nucleotides, the CDR3 is TGTGCCAGCAGTCCCCCAGGCCGCCGAGGAAATTCACCCCTCCACTTT. Translated, it gives CASSPPGRRGNSPLHF.

This clonotype ranks as large. V usage is TRBV24-1 and J usage is TRBJ1-2; D call uncertain. The CDR3 runs 16 residues. CDR1 is KGHDR and CDR2 is SFDVKD in the germline V gene. V lost 4 bases, J lost 6 bases, and 20 bases lay in between. The CDR3 is CATSDPNREEFDGYTF. The CDR3 DNA sequence: TGTGCCACCAGTGACCCCAATCGGGAGGAATTTGATGGCTACACCTTC.

This clonotype is judged medium-sized. The chain employs TRBV20-1 and TRBJ2-7, with 7 nucleotides matching TRBD2. The V segment lost 0 bases and the J segment 4 bases; nucleotides outside the gene matches: 3. CDR1 and CDR2 (germline): DFQATT, SNEGSKA (reference sequence). This CDR3 is built from 13 residues. The CDR3 DNA reads TGCAGTGCTAGAGATCCGGGGGGTTACGAGCAGTACGTC. Its protein product is CSARDPGGYEQYV.

This clonotype was detected ten times or more. V gene TRBV20-1 combines with J gene TRBJ2-1; TRBD2 agrees at 7 bases. V lost 6 bases, J lost 4 bases, and 15 bases stayed unmatched. The length of the CDR3 is 16 residues. The V gene's germline CDR1 is DFQATT and CDR2 SNEGSKA (reference sequence). CDR3: CSAPLRTRRSYNEQFF. The CDR3, as DNA: TGCAGTGCCCCCCTCCGGACTAGGCGTTCGTACAATGAGCAGTTCTTC.

This clonotype is deemed medium-sized (0.01 to 0.1%). The rearrangement joins TRBV28 to TRBJ2-1; D gene unclear. V was pared by 5 bases and J by 2 bases, with 1 base between. Germline V CDR1 and CDR2: MDHEN, SYDVKM. This CDR3 is 11 amino acids long. DNA of the CDR3: TGTGCCAGCAGTGCCTACAATGAGCAGTTCTTC. Amino acids: CASSAYNEQFF.

In this sample, this clonotype turned up a few times. This chain links TRBV7-2 with TRBJ1-3; D remains ambiguous. This CDR3 is built from 15 residues. The V and J ends lost 1 base and 0 bases respectively, with 7 bases between them. The germline V gene encodes CDR1 SGHTA and CDR2 FQGNSA. The CDR3 spells CASSLGPSSGNTIYF. Here the CDR3 DNA reads TGTGCCAGCAGCTTAGGACCCTCCTCTGGAAACACCATATATTTT.

Sample share makes this clonotype medium-sized. The rearrangement joins TRBV7-2 to TRBJ2-3; D ambiguous. The germline V gene has CDR1 SGHTA and CDR2 FQGNSA. Trimming pared 5 bases from V and 2 bases from J, leaving 11 bases between. The CDR3 is 14 residues long. CDR3 sequence (DNA): TGTGCCAGCAGCCGTGACGGAGCCACAGATACGCAGTATTTT. This sequence encodes CASSRDGATDTQYF.

By proportion, this clonotype is medium-sized. The chain carries TRBV28 and TRBJ1-1; the D gene is possibly TRBD1 (6 bases). Germline loops: CDR1 MDHEN, CDR2 SYDVKM. The CDR3 sequence is 14 residues long. V was shortened by 6 bases and J by 0 bases, with 11 bases between the two germline ends. The CDR3 sequence: CASSRTALNTEAFF. For the CDR3, the DNA is TGTGCCAGCAGCCGGACAGCCTTGAACACTGAAGCTTTCTTT.

This clonotype was found many times. The V call is TRBV10-2, the J call TRBJ1-3; D is undetermined. The germline V and J ends were trimmed by 0 bases and 4 bases, with 10 bases remaining between them. CDR1 is WSHSY and CDR2 is SAAADI in the germline V gene. The CDR3 sequence is 15 residues long. For the CDR3, the DNA is TGCGCCAGCAGTGAGTCAGCAACACCCGGAAACACCATATATTTT. This translates into CASSESATPGNTIYF.

This clonotype is deemed medium-sized. CDR3 DNA sequence: TGCGCCAGCAGCTTGGCCAGCGGTGACTCTGGAAACACCATATATTTT. Translation gives CASSLASGDSGNTIYF. The chain uses TRBV5-1 and TRBJ1-3; D remains unclear. The CDR3 totals 16 residues. V lost 0 bases and J 0 bases, leaving 10 bases between the germline ends. Germline CDR1 and CDR2: SGHRS and YFSETQ. The whole variable domain, remainder taken from reference TRBV5-1 and TRBJ1-3, is KAGVTQTPRYLIKTRGQQVTLSCSPISGHRSVSWYQQTPGQGLQFLFEYFSETQRNKGNFPGRFSGRQFSNSRSEMNVSTLELGDSALYLCASSLASGDSGNTIYFGEGSWLTVV.

The J gene is TRBJ2-3, the V gene TRBV28; possible D gene TRBD2, 5 bases. Germline V lookup: CDR1 MDHEN, CDR2 SYDVKM. There are 16 residues in the CDR3. V was shortened by 2 bases and J by 2 bases, with 14 bases between the two germline ends. This CDR3 is CASSLEGLLYTDTQYF. The CDR3 DNA reads as TGTGCCAGCAGTTTAGAAGGACTCCTTTACACAGATACGCAGTATTTT.

This clonotype was seen just once. The rearrangement uses TRBV29-1 and TRBJ1-1; 8 bases are shared with TRBD1. CDR1 and CDR2 from the germline V gene are SQVTM and ANQGSEA. V was clipped by 6 bases and J by 1 base; unmatched bases: 4. The CDR3 sequence is 13 residues long. CDR3 residues: CSVHGQGNTEAFF. CDR3 in DNA: TGCAGCGTCCACGGACAGGGGAACACTGAAGCTTTCTTT. The full variable domain, rest sourced from reference TRBV29-1 and TRBJ1-1, is SAVISQKPSRDICQRGTSLTIQCQVDSQVTMMFWYRQQPGQSLTLIATANQGSEATYESGFVIDKFPISRPNLTFSTLTVSNMSPEDSSIYLCSVHGQGNTEAFFGQGTRLTVV.

This clonotype was seen repeatedly, ten times or more. V is TRBV7-2 and J is TRBJ2-2; perhaps TRBD2 as D (6 bases). In germline, CDR1 is SGHTA, CDR2 FQGNSA. Deletions cut 1 base from V and 3 bases from J, with 12 bases between. CDR3 length equals 16 residues. CDR3 bases: TGTGCCAGCAGCTTAGAGTGGGGGGAGGACACCGGGGAGCTGTTTTTT. Its protein is CASSLEWGEDTGELFF.

At least ten counts were recorded for this clonotype. The chain has TRBV6-5 and TRBJ1-6; D is unresolved. Germline V gives CDR1 MNHEY, CDR2 SVGAGI. V shed 7 bases and J shed 7 bases, with 17 bases lying between them. The CDR3 is made up of 15 amino acids. CDR3 region: CASTKLEILNSPLHF. CDR3 bases: TGTGCCAGCACCAAGCTAGAGATTCTAAATTCACCCCTCCACTTT.

This clonotype is classed as medium-sized (0.01 to 0.1%). This chain joins TRBV3-1 and TRBJ1-5; D not resolved. CDR3 length equals 12 residues. V was cut by 1 base and J by 4 bases, with 2 bases left in between. Germline CDR1 LGHDT, CDR2 YNNKEL (reference sequence). In nucleotides, the CDR3 is TGTGCCAGCAGCCAAGGTAATCAGCCCCAGCATTTT. It codes for CASSQGNQPQHF.

This clonotype showed up many times. V gene TRBV12-3 or TRBV12-4 combines with J gene TRBJ1-5, with 11 bases identical to TRBD1. This CDR3 contains 15 residues. V lost 4 bases to trimming and J lost 2 bases; unmatched junction nucleotides: 1. The CDR3 bases are TGTGCCAGCAGTTGGACAGGGGGCGGCAATCAGCCCCAGCATTTT. Protein sequence: CASSWTGGGNQPQHF.

By sample share, this clonotype is medium-sized. The chain carries TRBV19 and TRBJ2-2; a possible D gene is TRBD1 (5 bases). Germline V gene sequence: CDR1 LNHDA, CDR2 SQIVND (reference sequence). This CDR3 has 14 residues. V lost 6 bases, J lost 6 bases, and 14 bases lay in between. The CDR3 DNA reads as TGTGCCAGTAGCGACTCCAACAGGCCCGGGGAGCTGTTTTTT. It translates to CASSDSNRPGELFF.

By sample share, this clonotype is large (0.1 to 1%). The gene calls are TRBV7-6 and TRBJ2-7, with 9 bases lining up with TRBD1. The germline V gene encodes CDR1 SGHVS and CDR2 FNYEAQ. J was trimmed by 6 bases and V by 5 bases; bases with no gene match: 17. This CDR3 is built from 17 residues. CDR3 coding DNA: TGTGCCAGCAGCCCAGGCGCGGGTAGGACAGGGGTCGCCGAGCAGTACTTC. This gives the protein CASSPGAGRTGVAEQYF. The entire variable domain, with the rest obtained from reference TRBV7-6 and TRBJ2-7, is as follows: GAGVSQSPRYKVTKRGQDVALRCDPISGHVSLYWYRQALGQGPEFLTYFNYEAQQDKSGLPNDRFSAERPEGSISTLTIQRTEQRDSAMYRCASSPGAGRTGVAEQYFGPGTRLTVT.

By share, this clonotype counts as medium-sized. The V and J genes are TRBV11-3 and TRBJ2-2; 8 bases line up with TRBD1. Trimming at V came to 2 bases and at J to 5 bases, leaving 10 bases not matched to a gene. This CDR3 has 17 residues. Germline values: CDR1 SGHNT, CDR2 YENEEA. The CDR3, as DNA: TGTGCCAGCAGCTTATTGCCGCAGGGGGCGGAGACCGGGGAGCTGTTTTTT. Translation gives CASSLLPQGAETGELFF.

This clonotype rates as medium-sized (0.01 to 0.1%). This chain uses TRBV27 with TRBJ1-4; no clear D gene. The CDR3 spans 14 residues. Germline-derived CDR1 and CDR2 are MNHEY and SMNVEV (reference sequence). V was clipped by 5 bases and J by 8 bases, with 15 bases between them. For the CDR3, the DNA is TGTGCCAGCAGTCTGGGGAGGGCTGGGGAAAAACTGTTTTTT. It is translated as CASSLGRAGEKLFF.

This clonotype is categorized as medium-sized. This chain's CDR3 is CASSETGGQETQYF. CDR3 nucleotides: TGTGCCAGCAGTGAGACCGGGGGACAAGAGACCCAGTACTTC. This chain connects TRBV6-1 to TRBJ2-5, with D perhaps matching TRBD2 (6 bases). V lost 3 bases to trimming and J lost 2 bases, with 10 bases between them. This CDR3 spans 14 amino acids. Germline V gene data show CDR1 as MNHNS and CDR2 as SASEGT.

This clonotype was seen many times. V and J are TRBV2 and TRBJ1-1; D might be TRBD1 (5 bases). CDR1 and CDR2 (germline): SNHLY, FYNNEI. This CDR3 has 13 amino acids. Trimming pared 2 bases from V and 11 bases from J, leaving 15 bases between. The CDR3 DNA follows: TGTGCCAGCAGTGAATTGAATGGGGGGGATGCTTTCTTT. This sequence encodes CASSELNGGDAFF.